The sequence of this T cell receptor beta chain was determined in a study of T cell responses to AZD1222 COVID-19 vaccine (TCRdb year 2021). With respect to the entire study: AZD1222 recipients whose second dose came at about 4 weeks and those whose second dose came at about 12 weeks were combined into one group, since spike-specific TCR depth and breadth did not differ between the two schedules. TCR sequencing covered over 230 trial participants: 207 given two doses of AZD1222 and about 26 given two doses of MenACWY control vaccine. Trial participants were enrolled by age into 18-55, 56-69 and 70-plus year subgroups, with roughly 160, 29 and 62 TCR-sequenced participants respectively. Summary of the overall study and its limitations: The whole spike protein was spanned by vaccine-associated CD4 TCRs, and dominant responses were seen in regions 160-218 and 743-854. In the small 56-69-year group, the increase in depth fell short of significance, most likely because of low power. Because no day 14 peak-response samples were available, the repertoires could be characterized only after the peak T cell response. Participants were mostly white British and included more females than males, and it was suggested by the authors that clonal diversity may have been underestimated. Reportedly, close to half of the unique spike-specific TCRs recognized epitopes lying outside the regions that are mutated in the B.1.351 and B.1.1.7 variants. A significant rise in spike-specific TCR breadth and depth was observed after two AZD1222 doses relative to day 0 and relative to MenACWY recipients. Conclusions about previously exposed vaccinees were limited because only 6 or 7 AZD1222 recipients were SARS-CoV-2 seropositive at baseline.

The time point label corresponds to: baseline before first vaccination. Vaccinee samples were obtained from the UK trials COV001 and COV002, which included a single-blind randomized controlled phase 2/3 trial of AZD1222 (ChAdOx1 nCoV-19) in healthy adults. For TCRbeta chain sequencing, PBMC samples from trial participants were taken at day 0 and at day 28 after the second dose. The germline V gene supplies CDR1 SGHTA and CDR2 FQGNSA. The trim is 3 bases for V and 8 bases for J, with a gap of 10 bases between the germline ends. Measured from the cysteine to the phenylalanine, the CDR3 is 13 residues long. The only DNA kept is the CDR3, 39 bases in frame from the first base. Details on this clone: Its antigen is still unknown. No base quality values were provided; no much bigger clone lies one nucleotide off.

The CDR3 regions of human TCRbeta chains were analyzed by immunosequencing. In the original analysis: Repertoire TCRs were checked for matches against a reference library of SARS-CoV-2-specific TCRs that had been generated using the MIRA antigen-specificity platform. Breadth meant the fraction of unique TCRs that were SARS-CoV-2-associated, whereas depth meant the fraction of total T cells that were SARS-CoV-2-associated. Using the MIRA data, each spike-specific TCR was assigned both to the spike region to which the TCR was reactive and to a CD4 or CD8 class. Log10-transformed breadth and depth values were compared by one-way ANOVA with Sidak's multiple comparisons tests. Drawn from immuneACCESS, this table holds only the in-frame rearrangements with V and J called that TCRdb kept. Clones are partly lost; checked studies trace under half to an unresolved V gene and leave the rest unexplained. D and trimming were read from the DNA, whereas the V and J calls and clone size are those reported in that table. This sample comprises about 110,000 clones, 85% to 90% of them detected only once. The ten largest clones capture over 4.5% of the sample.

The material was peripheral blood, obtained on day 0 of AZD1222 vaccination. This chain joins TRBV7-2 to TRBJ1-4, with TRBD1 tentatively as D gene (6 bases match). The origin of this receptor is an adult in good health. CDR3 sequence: CASSFFTGEKLFF. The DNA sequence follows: TGTGCCAGCAGCTTTTTTACAGGGGAAAAACTGTTTTTT.